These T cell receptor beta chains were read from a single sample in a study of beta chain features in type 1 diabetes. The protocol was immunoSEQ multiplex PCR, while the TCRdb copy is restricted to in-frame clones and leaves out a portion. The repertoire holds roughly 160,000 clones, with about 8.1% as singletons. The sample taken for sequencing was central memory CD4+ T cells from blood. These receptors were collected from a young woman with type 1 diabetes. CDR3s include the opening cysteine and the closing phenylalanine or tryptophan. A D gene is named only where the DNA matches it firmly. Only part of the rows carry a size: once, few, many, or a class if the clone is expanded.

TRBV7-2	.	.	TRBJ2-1	CASSLVGGSYNEQFF	TGTGCCAGCAGCTTAGTGGGAGGCTCCTACAATGAGCAGTTCTTC
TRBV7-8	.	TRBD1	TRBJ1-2	CASSLAGDRAYGYTF	TGTGCCAGCAGCTTAGCGGGGGACAGAGCCTATGGCTACACCTTC
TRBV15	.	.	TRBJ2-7	CATSRRQGYEQYF	TGTGCCACCAGCAGAAGGCAGGGATACGAGCAGTACTTC
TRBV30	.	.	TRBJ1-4	CAWSVGSGSSNEKLFF	TGTGCCTGGAGTGTAGGGAGTGGCAGCTCTAATGAAAAACTGTTTTTT
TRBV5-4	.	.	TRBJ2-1	CASSLGQDVSLSYNEQFF	TGTGCCAGCAGCTTGGGACAGGACGTTTCCCTATCCTACAATGAGCAGTTCTTC
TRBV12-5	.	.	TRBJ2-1	CASGLSNSYNEQFF	TGTGCTAGTGGTTTGTCCAACTCCTACAATGAGCAGTTCTTC
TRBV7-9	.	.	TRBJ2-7	CASSLSSYEQYF	TGTGCCAGCAGCCTAAGCTCCTACGAGCAGTACTTC
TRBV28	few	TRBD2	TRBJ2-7	CASSPRTSGSYEQYF	TGTGCCAGCAGCCCCCGGACTAGCGGTTCCTACGAGCAGTACTTC
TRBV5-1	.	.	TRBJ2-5	CASSLGAGPQETQYF	TGCGCCAGCAGCTTGGGGGCGGGACCGCAAGAGACCCAGTACTTC
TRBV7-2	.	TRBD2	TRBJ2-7	CASSLGGLGAYEQYF	TGTGCCAGCAGCTTAGGGGGACTAGGGGCCTACGAGCAGTACTTC
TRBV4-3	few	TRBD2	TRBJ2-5	CASSQERAGGPESETQYF	TGCGCCAGCAGCCAAGAAAGAGCGGGGGGGCCGGAGTCGGAGACCCAGTACTTC
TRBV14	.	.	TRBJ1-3	CASSTRGSGNTIYF	TGTGCCAGCAGCACGCGCGGCTCTGGAAACACCATATATTTT
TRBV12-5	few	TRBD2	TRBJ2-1	CASGSSGGPHEQFF	TGTGCTAGTGGGTCTAGCGGGGGGCCCCATGAGCAGTTCTTC
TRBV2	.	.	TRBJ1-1	CASSELENTEAFF	TGTGCCAGCAGTGAGTTAGAGAACACTGAAGCTTTCTTT
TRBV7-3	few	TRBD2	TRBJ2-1	CASSLVASGGEQFF	TGTGCCAGCAGCTTAGTGGCTAGCGGGGGTGAGCAGTTCTTC
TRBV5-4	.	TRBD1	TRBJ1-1	CASTTGPSRGNMNTEAFF	TGTGCCAGCACCACTGGCCCTTCCAGGGGGAATATGAACACTGAAGCTTTCTTT
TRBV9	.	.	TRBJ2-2	CASRGHPPKANTGELFF	TGTGCCAGCAGGGGACACCCACCGAAGGCGAACACCGGGGAGCTGTTTTTT
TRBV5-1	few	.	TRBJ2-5	CASSPTVRQETQYF	TGCGCCAGCAGCCCGACGGTGAGGCAAGAGACCCAGTACTTC
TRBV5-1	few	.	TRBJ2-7	CASSFSRDYEQYF	TGCGCCAGCAGCTTCTCCCGAGACTACGAGCAGTACTTC
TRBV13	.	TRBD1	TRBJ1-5	CASGQGGNQPQHF	TGTGCCAGCGGACAGGGTGGGAATCAGCCCCAGCATTTT
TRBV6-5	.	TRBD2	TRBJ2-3	CASRTGGEDTQYF	TGTGCCAGCAGAACCGGGGGGGAAGATACGCAGTATTTT
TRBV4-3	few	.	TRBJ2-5	CASSQDLVPQETQYF	TGCGCCAGCAGCCAAGATCTTGTCCCTCAAGAGACCCAGTACTTC
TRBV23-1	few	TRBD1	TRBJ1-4	CASSHLDRDNEKLFF	TGCGCCAGCAGCCACCTCGACAGGGATAATGAAAAACTGTTTTTT
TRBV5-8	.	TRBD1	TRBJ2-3	CASSLEGARSDTQYF	TGTGCCAGCAGCTTAGAGGGGGCTCGCTCAGATACGCAGTATTTT
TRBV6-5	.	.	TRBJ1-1	CASTGVMNTEAFF	TGTGCCAGCACTGGAGTCATGAACACTGAAGCTTTCTTT
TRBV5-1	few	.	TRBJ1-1	CASSIQGGTEAFF	TGCGCCAGCAGTATACAGGGCGGCACTGAAGCTTTCTTT
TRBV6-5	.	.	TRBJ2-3	CASSYSERESKDTQYF	TGTGCCAGCAGTTACTCTGAACGGGAGAGTAAAGATACGCAGTATTTT
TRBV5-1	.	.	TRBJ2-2	CASSAGTTNTGELFF	TGCGCCAGCAGCGCTGGAACTACGAACACCGGGGAGCTGTTTTTT
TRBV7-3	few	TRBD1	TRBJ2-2	CASSEQGPLNTGELFF	TGTGCCAGCAGCGAACAGGGGCCCCTGAACACCGGGGAGCTGTTTTTT
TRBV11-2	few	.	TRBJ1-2	CASSPRAESGYTF	TGTGCCAGCAGCCCCAGAGCGGAGTCGGGCTACACCTTC
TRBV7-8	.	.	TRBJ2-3	CASTGGQLTADTQYF	TGTGCCAGCACCGGTGGACAGTTAACGGCAGATACGCAGTATTTT
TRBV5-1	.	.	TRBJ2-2	CASSFTDTGELFF	TGCGCCAGCAGCTTCACTGACACCGGGGAGCTGTTTTTT
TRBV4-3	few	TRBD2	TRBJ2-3	CASSRASGGADTQYF	TGCGCCAGCAGCCGAGCTAGCGGGGGGGCGGATACGCAGTATTTT
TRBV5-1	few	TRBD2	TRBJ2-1	CASSLLTSGKYNEQFF	TGCGCCAGCAGCCTTTTGACTAGCGGTAAATACAATGAGCAGTTCTTC
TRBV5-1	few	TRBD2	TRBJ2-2	CASSATSWGRELFF	TGCGCCAGCAGCGCGACTAGCTGGGGCCGGGAGCTGTTTTTT
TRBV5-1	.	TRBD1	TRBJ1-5	CASSSGQDGNQPQHF	TGCGCCAGCAGCTCGGGACAGGATGGCAATCAGCCCCAGCATTTT
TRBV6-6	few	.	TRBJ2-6	CASRKSSGANVLTF	TGTGCCAGCAGAAAGAGCTCTGGGGCCAACGTCCTGACTTTC
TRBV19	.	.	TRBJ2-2	CASSLLAGYPGELFF	TGTGCCAGTAGTCTACTAGCCGGTTATCCCGGGGAGCTGTTTTTT
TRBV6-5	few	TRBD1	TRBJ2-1	CASNRQGGRGEQFF	TGTGCCAGCAACCGACAGGGGGGCAGGGGTGAGCAGTTCTTC
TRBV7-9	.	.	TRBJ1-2	CASSLETSGSRGYTF	TGTGCCAGCAGCTTAGAGACTTCTGGATCTCGGGGCTACACCTTC
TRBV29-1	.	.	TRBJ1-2	CSVGESRTGGYTF	TGCAGCGTGGGTGAATCTCGGACTGGCGGCTACACCTTC
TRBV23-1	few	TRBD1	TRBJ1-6	CASSLPQGAGVPKFSPLHF	TGCGCCAGCAGCCTACCTCAGGGGGCGGGTGTCCCCAAATTTTCACCCCTCCACTTT
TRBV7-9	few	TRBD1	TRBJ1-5	CASSFGGDSRSNQPQHF	TGTGCCAGCAGCTTTGGAGGGGACAGTCGGAGCAATCAGCCCCAGCATTTT
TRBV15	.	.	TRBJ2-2	CATSPTGGDTGELFF	TGTGCCACCAGCCCCACAGGCGGGGACACCGGGGAGCTGTTTTTT
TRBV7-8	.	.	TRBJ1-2	CASSLAKAGSLYGYTF	TGTGCCAGCAGCTTAGCCAAGGCCGGGTCGCTCTATGGCTACACCTTC
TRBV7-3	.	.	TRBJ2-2	CASSPPSGELFF	TGTGCCAGCAGCCCGCCTAGCGGGGAGCTGTTTTTT
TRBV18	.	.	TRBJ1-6	CASSPRQDNSPLHF	TGTGCCAGCTCACCACGGCAGGATAATTCACCCCTCCACTTT
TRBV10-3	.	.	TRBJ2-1	CAISARNNEQFF	TGTGCCATCAGTGCCAGAAACAATGAGCAGTTCTTC
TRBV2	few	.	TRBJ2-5	CASSVKETQYF	TGTGCCAGCAGCGTAAAAGAGACCCAGTACTTC
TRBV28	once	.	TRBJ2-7	CASSLRLLAYEQYF	TGTGCCAGCAGTTTAAGACTTCTGGCCTACGAGCAGTACTTC
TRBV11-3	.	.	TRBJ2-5	CASSSDNRYQETQYF	TGTGCCAGCAGCTCCGACAATCGGTACCAAGAGACCCAGTACTTC
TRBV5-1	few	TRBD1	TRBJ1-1	CASSLGAGGMNTEAFF	TGCGCCAGCAGCTTGGGGGCAGGGGGCATGAACACTGAAGCTTTCTTT
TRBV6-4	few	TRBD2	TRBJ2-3	CASSLTSGGPTDTQYF	TGTGCCAGCAGCCTCACTAGCGGGGGGCCCACAGATACGCAGTATTTT
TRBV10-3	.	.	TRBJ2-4	CAISDQGSNIQYF	TGTGCCATCAGTGACCAGGGATCTAACATTCAGTACTTC
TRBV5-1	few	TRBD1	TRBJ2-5	CASSVLPGQQETQYF	TGCGCCAGCAGCGTATTACCGGGACAGCAAGAGACCCAGTACTTC
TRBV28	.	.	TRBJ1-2	CASSLTQNYGYTF	TGTGCCAGCAGTTTAACGCAGAACTATGGCTACACCTTC
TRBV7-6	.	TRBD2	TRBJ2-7	CASSSGGVYEQYF	TGTGCCAGCAGCTCTGGGGGGGTCTACGAGCAGTACTTC
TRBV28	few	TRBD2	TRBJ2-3	CASSSPGGGHGTVDTQYF	TGTGCCAGCAGTTCCCCGGGGGGAGGGCATGGAACAGTAGATACGCAGTATTTT